This TCR beta chain was profiled in a study of T cells expressing NK-cell markers. Whole-study context: It was sorted CD3+CD56+NKG2C+, CD3+CD56+NKG2C- and CD3+CD56-NKG2C+ T cells that supplied the TCR beta repertoires.

Germline-derived CDR1 and CDR2 are KGHSH and LQKENI. The CDR3 loop spans 17 amino acids. A 5'RACE template switching approach incorporating UMIs was used to make TCR beta cDNA. With the 5' RACE reads reprocessed, TCRdb shows one record per CDR3 protein and no DNA. Across about 550,000 distinct CDR3 sequences, the top ten clones capture approximately 3.6% of the sample. V usage is TRBV18 and J usage is TRBJ1-4; TCRdb's D call of TRBD1 is untestable without DNA. The sample was blood T cells: a sorted CD56 or NKG2C T cell subset, CD4+ or CD8+ T cells, or bulk PBMC T cells (not recorded which). The TCR comes from a man between 18 and 29 years old in good health. The chain's CDR3 is CASSPTNLGQENEKLFF.